One and the same sample provided the 12 T cell receptor beta chains below, sequenced in a study of shared clonotypes between healthy human individuals. The repertoire was sequenced with immunoSEQ multiplex PCR; TCRdb's copy has only in-frame clones and lacks some. The sample lists about 1.5 million clones, around 98% occurring once. Sequenced sample: naive CD4+ T cells sorted from blood. Documented subset: CD45RA+ positively selected. These receptors all stem from a man aged 25-45 years in good health.

V is TRBV6-1 and J is TRBJ2-1; D uncertain. Trimming removed 2 bases from V and 6 bases from J, with 5 bases in between. Germline assignment: CDR1 MNHNS and CDR2 SASEGT. This CDR3 region has 12 residues. In DNA form, the CDR3 reads TGTGCCAGCAGTGAACGACTCAATGAGCAGTTCTTC. As protein: CASSERLNEQFF.

In this sample, this clone turned up once. J is TRBJ1-5 and V is TRBV15; D is possibly TRBD1 (6 bases). Germline V gives CDR1 LNHNV, CDR2 YYDKDF (reference sequence). This CDR3 contains 17 residues. The V and J ends lost 1 base and 4 bases respectively, with 17 bases between them. The CDR3 DNA follows: TGTGCCACCAGCAGAGGACTCCGGACAGATCTTAATCAGCCCCAGCATTTT. Amino acid sequence: CATSRGLRTDLNQPQHF. Based on the CDR3 plus reference TRBV15 and TRBJ1-5, the full variable domain is DAMVIQNPRYQVTQFGKPVTLSCSQTLNHNVMYWYQQKSSQAPKLLFHYYDKDFNNEADTPDNFQSRRPNTSFCFLDIRSPGLGDTAMYLCATSRGLRTDLNQPQHFGDGTRLSIL.

The CDR3 DNA is TGCGCCAGCAGTGACGCCGTATCCAATGAGCAGTTCTTC. Translating it yields CASSDAVSNEQFF. This chain connects TRBV10-1 to TRBJ2-1, with D hard to call. CDR1 is WNHNN, CDR2 SYGVQD, per germline (reference sequence). This CDR3 has 13 amino acids. V shed 3 bases and J shed 6 bases, with 9 bases lying between them.

The V call is TRBV7-2, the J call TRBJ1-1; no clear D gene. CDR1 is SGHTA, CDR2 FQGNSA, per germline. The V end was cut by 1 base, the J end by 1 base, with 7 bases between. The CDR3 totals 14 residues. The CDR3 coding sequence is TGTGCCAGCAGCTTAGAAATGGGGAACACTGAAGCTTTCTTT. Protein product: CASSLEMGNTEAFF.

The sample holds one count of this clone. The chain carries TRBV5-4 and TRBJ2-7, with 9 positions matching TRBD1. The junction had 10 bases not matched to a gene; V was cut back by 0 bases and J by 9 bases. Germline lookup yields CDR1 SGHNT and CDR2 YYREEE (reference sequence). This CDR3 region has 15 residues. The CDR3 coding sequence is TGTGCCAGCAGCTTGGCCAAGGGACAGGGTTTTGGGCAGTACTTC. Its translation is CASSLAKGQGFGQYF.

This clone was detected once. Within the sample, other DNA sequences also encode this same CDR3. The rearrangement uses TRBV5-1 and TRBJ1-1; the match to TRBD1 covers 9 bases. The CDR3 consists of 14 residues. Unmatched junction bases numbered 2, after V lost 4 bases and J lost 1 base. Germline CDR1 and CDR2: SGHRS and YFSETQ. The CDR3 here is CASSRDRANTEAFF. The CDR3 DNA is TGCGCCAGCAGCAGGGACAGGGCGAACACTGAAGCTTTCTTT.

The rearrangement links TRBV6-1 to TRBJ2-5; 8 bases align to TRBD1. The germline CDR1 and CDR2 sequences are MNHNS and SASEGT. V was pared by 5 bases and J by 2 bases, with 4 bases of the junction left unmatched. This CDR3 is 14 amino acids long. CDR3 region: CASSIGTGQETQYF. CDR3 bases: TGTGCCAGCAGTATCGGGACAGGTCAAGAGACCCAGTACTTC.

The chain combines TRBV27 with TRBJ2-1, with 8 bases identical to TRBD1. Germline-derived CDR1 and CDR2 are MNHEY and SMNVEV (reference sequence). The V and J ends lost 3 bases and 6 bases, in that order; junction bases with no gene match: 10. The CDR3 has 16 amino acids. The DNA for the CDR3 is TGTGCCAGCAGTTTCCGACCCGGACAGGGTTTCAATGAGCAGTTCTTC. Translation gives CASSFRPGQGFNEQFF.

As to this clone: The same CDR3 also results from other DNA sequences found in this sample. The chain links TRBV5-1 to TRBJ1-1, with D possibly matching TRBD1 (5 bases). There are 14 residues in the CDR3. CDR1 and CDR2 from the germline V gene are SGHRS and YFSETQ. V gave up 5 bases and J gave up 1 base, with 12 bases separating them. The DNA of the CDR3 is TGCGCCAGCAGACCCGGGACGGCGAACACTGAAGCTTTCTTT. It yields the protein CASRPGTANTEAFF.

The gene calls are TRBV6-1 and TRBJ2-7, with D perhaps assigned TRBD1 or TRBD2 (6 bases each). The germline gives CDR1 MNHNS, CDR2 SASEGT. The ends were cut back, 4 bases at V and 2 bases at J, with 9 bases in the middle. The CDR3 has 13 amino acids. The DNA for the CDR3 is TGTGCCAGCAGTGTGGGGGGCCCCTACGAGCAGTACTTC. Its protein is CASSVGGPYEQYF.

This clone was counted once. The chain links TRBV7-7 to TRBJ2-2; perhaps TRBD2 as D (5 bases). V lost 4 bases and J lost 6, with 9 bases in between. Germline CDR1 SSHAT, CDR2 FNYEAQ (reference sequence). The CDR3 sequence is 13 residues long. CDR3 in DNA: TGTGCCAGCAGCTGGGGAGCACCCGGGGAGCTGTTTTTT. Protein: CASSWGAPGELFF.

CDR3 protein: CASSLGRRPGGYTF. Here the CDR3 DNA reads TGTGCCAGCAGTTTGGGACGCAGGCCGGGTGGCTACACCTTC. This chain connects TRBV27 to TRBJ1-2, with D possibly TRBD1 on 5 matching bases. The V and J ends lost 3 bases and 7 bases respectively, with 15 bases between them. This CDR3 region has 14 residues. Germline CDR1 and CDR2: MNHEY and SMNVEV (reference sequence).